These 17 T cell receptor delta chains share one sample of origin, sequenced in a study of γδ T cells in repeated Plasmodium falciparum infection. Vgamma9/Vdelta2+ and Vdelta2-negative gammadelta T cells were flow-sorted from PBMC for bulk sequencing. TCRdb reanalyzed the multiplex PCR reads using CATT. The sample contains about 57,000 delta-chain clones, around 1.8% of which appear only once. The sequencing input was gamma-delta T cells from blood. Source of these receptors: a pool of human donors (malaria-infected and uninfected, not separated).

Note on this clone: A far larger clone lies a single base away; this is likely a read error. The chain combines TRDV1 with TRDJ1, with 13 bases matching TRDD3. Matching the DNA to germline supplied the J gene, which TCRdb does not give. CDR3 size: 24 residues. Germline CDR1 and CDR2: TSWWSYY and QGS. V shed 0 bases, J shed 5 bases, and the junction held 27 bases outside the gene matches. The CDR3 reads CALGELRLPSLITGGYGLHDKLIF. CDR3 nucleotides: TGTGCTCTTGGGGAACTCCGCTTGCCTTCCCTAATTACTGGGGGATACGGACTCCATGATAAACTCATCTTT.

In its sample, this clone was seen a few times. This DNA's translation and the protein TCRdb lists, from a much larger clone, do not match at residue 11, likely due to a read error; the protein shown is translated from the DNA. The chain uses TRDV1 and TRDJ1, with no clear D. As TCRdb names no J gene, one was assigned here on the basis of a DNA match to germline. The V gene lost 3 bases and the J gene lost 3 bases, with 17 bases spanning the gap. The CDR3 has 16 amino acids. From germline, CDR1 is TSWWSYY and CDR2 QGS. The CDR3 reads CALGDYLASHADKLIF. In DNA form, the CDR3 reads TGTGCTCTTGGGGACTATCTTGCCTCTCACGCCGATAAACTCATCTTT.

A remark on this clone: This could be a read error, since a much larger clone is one nucleotide away. The sample carries other DNA sequences with the same CDR3. This rearrangement joins TRDV1 to TRDJ1; 7 bases fit TRDD2. The J gene, not given by TCRdb, was assigned here from a germline match of the nucleotide sequence. There are 19 residues in the CDR3. Germline V lookup: CDR1 TSWWSYY, CDR2 QGS. As DNA, the CDR3 is TGTGCCCTTGGGGACGGCCTTCCTCCGACCCTCTCGTACACCGATAAACTCATCTTT. Translation: CALGDGLPPTLSYTDKLIF.

Notes on this clone: A read error is likely here: a far larger clone is one base away. The sample carries other DNA sequences with the same CDR3. The chain has TRDV1 and TRDJ1; 13 bases are a match to TRDD3. No J gene is reported in TCRdb; it was inferred here by comparing the DNA with germline. The CDR3 runs 24 residues. The ends lost 5 bases at V and 5 bases at J; junction bases unmatched: 32. The V gene's germline CDR1 is TSWWSYY and CDR2 QGS. The DNA of the CDR3 is TGTGCTCTTGGGCCTACGACCTTCGGCCGTACTGGGGGATACGCGTCTTTGGGTGGGGATAAACTCATCTTT. Protein sequence: CALGPTTFGRTGGYASLGGDKLIF.

As for this clone: The TCRdb record carries a much larger clone's protein, which differs from this DNA's translation at residue 25; a read error is the likely cause, and the protein listed here is the DNA translation. The V gene is TRDV1, but the J gene lacks a call; the table's D call, TRDD3, was not checked against the DNA. The CDR3 is 26 residues long. CDR1 and CDR2 (germline): TSWWSYY, QGS. As DNA, the CDR3 is TGTGCTCTTGGGGAAGCGGGGCCTTCCTACGGGAGGAGTACTGGGGGACCCCGTTGGGTCACCGATAAACTCACCTTT. Translation gives CALGEAGPSYGRSTGGPRWVTDKLTF.

There are many counts of this clone. A read error may be the cause here, since a much bigger clone is one base away. Other nucleotide sequences from this sample produce the same CDR3. The rearrangement links TRDV1 to TRDJ1, with 10 positions matching TRDD3. The junction had 16 bases not matched to a gene; V was cut back by 2 bases and J by 10 bases. CDR1 is TSWWSYY and CDR2 is QGS in the germline V gene. This CDR3 is built from 17 residues. Written as DNA, the CDR3 is TGTGCTCTTGGGGAAGAGGGTCTATTGGGGGATACCATAAGACTCATCTTT. Translating gives CALGEEGLLGDTIRLIF.

This clone showed up just a few times. TCRdb assigns this DNA the protein of a much larger clone, which departs from its translation at residues 3 and 11; this likely reflects a read error, and the protein shown comes from translating the DNA. The gene calls are TRDV1 and TRDJ1; maybe TRDD3 (6 bases). Looked up from germline, CDR1 is TSWWSYY and CDR2 is QGS. This CDR3 region has 21 residues. The CDR3 loop reads CAPGEHLAGTRGSLYTDKLIF. The CDR3 nucleotides are TGTGCTCCTGGGGAACACCTCGCGGGCACTAGGGGATCCCTGTACACCGATAAACTCATCTTT.

This clone was observed a handful of times. TCRdb pairs this DNA with a much larger clone's protein that differs at residue 7, likely a read error; the protein shown was translated from the DNA. V gene TRDV3 combines with J gene TRDJ1, with D maybe TRDD2 (6 bases). CDR1 is TVYSNPD, CDR2 GDNSRS, per germline (reference sequence). The CDR3 is 19 residues long. Deletions cut 0 bases from V and 6 bases from J, with 32 bases between. The CDR3 DNA follows: TGTGCCTTTAGGTGCGCACCACCTTTCCTAAGGGGACCCGACTATAAACTCATCTTT. This translates into CAFRCAPPFLRGPDYKLIF.

This clone came up many times. This DNA's translation and the protein TCRdb lists, from a much larger clone, do not match at residue 3, likely due to a read error; the protein shown is translated from the DNA. The chain links TRDV3 to TRDJ1, with TRDD3 matching over 7 bases. The CDR3 spans 20 residues. CDR1 and CDR2 (germline): TVYSNPD, GDNSRS (reference sequence). J gave up 0 bases and V 4 bases, and 26 bases lay outside the gene matches. CDR3 DNA sequence: TGTGCCTCTTGCTGTCCTGTCCCGTGGAGGTGGGGGAGAAACACCGATAAACTCATCTTT. Its protein product is CASCCPVPWRWGRNTDKLIF.

The V call is TRDV1, the J call TRDJ1; TRDD3 agrees at 12 bases. Because TCRdb records no J gene, it was assigned here through a match of the DNA to germline. The junction had 28 bases not matched to a gene; V was cut back by 3 bases and J by 2 bases. Germline V gives CDR1 TSWWSYY, CDR2 QGS. CDR3 length: 24 residues. CDR3 region: CALGDPFLRHTGGYTRRCTDKLIF. The CDR3 DNA reads as TGTGCTCTTGGGGATCCCTTCCTACGACATACTGGGGGATACACCCGACGCTGTACCGATAAACTCATCTTT.

This clone was picked up many times. The TCRdb protein, from a much larger clone, departs from this DNA's translation at residue 5, likely by read error; the protein shown derives from the DNA. The chain combines TRDV1 with TRDJ1; a possible D gene is TRDD3 (5 bases). The V and J ends lost 5 bases and 2 bases respectively, with 21 bases between them. The CDR3 has 17 amino acids. The germline V gene encodes CDR1 TSWWSYY and CDR2 QGS. CDR3 coding DNA: TGTGCTCTTGGGAGGGGGCCTCCCGCAGATGGGACCGATAAACTCATCTTT. This codes for CALGRGPPADGTDKLIF.

This clone was counted only a few times. A read error is likely here: a far larger clone is one base away. In the same sample, other DNA sequences code for this CDR3. The chain has TRDV1 and TRDJ1; 8 bases fit TRDD3. TCRdb supplies no J gene; here it was assigned by aligning the nucleotide sequence to germline. Germline CDR1 reads TSWWSYY; CDR2 reads QGS. The CDR3 sequence is 21 residues long. V dropped 3 bases and J dropped 1; count of bases not matched to a gene: 22. CDR3 sequence reads: CALGDPLPTLLGVLLTDKLIF. The CDR3 DNA sequence: TGTGCTCTTGGGGACCCCCTTCCAACATTACTGGGGGTTTTGCTCACCGATAAACTCATCTTT.

On this clone itself: TCRdb attributes to this sequence the protein of a much larger clone, which differs from the DNA translation at residue 4; a read error is likely, and the protein displayed is translated from the DNA. This rearrangement joins TRDV1 to TRDJ1; 13 nucleotides match TRDD3. The J gene was missing in TCRdb and was found by matching the end of the DNA to germline. The V gene's germline CDR1 is TSWWSYY and CDR2 QGS. The CDR3 has 24 residues. J gave up 7 bases and V 7 bases, and 36 bases lay outside the gene matches. CDR3 in amino acids: CALEDRHPTFYTTPVLGDTAKLIF. CDR3 DNA sequence: TGTGCTCTTGAGGATCGGCACCCCACTTTTTACACAACCCCCGTACTGGGGGATACGGCTAAACTCATCTTT.

This clone came up many times. TCRdb records a much larger clone's protein for this DNA, with a difference at residue 10 that likely arises from a read error; the protein given is the translation of the DNA. As DNA, the CDR3 is TGTGCTCTTAAATTCTACCGAACGGTACCGGGGGCCCGCACGGATAAACTCATCTTT. This translates into CALKFYRTVPGARTDKLIF. V gene TRDV1 combines with J gene TRDJ1; weak D call: TRDD3 (5 bases). V was pared by 8 bases and J by 5 bases, with 33 bases between. The CDR3 extends over 19 amino acids. Germline assignment: CDR1 TSWWSYY and CDR2 QGS.

About this clone itself: The protein recorded in TCRdb matches a much larger clone and deviates from this DNA's translation at residue 18, suggesting a read error; the protein here is obtained by translating the DNA. The chain recombines TRDV1 with TRDJ1; 7 bases map to TRDD3. The germline CDR1 and CDR2 sequences are TSWWSYY and QGS. V was clipped by 2 bases and J by 3 bases; unmatched bases: 30. The CDR3 sequence is 23 residues long. The CDR3 reads CALGETSVLGRLGITTYPDKLIF. The DNA of the CDR3 is TGTGCTCTTGGGGAAACTTCGGTTCTAGGGAGACTGGGGATTACTACGTACCCCGATAAACTCATCTTT.

Of note for this clone: The TCRdb protein comes from a much larger clone and disagrees with this DNA's translation at residue 14, likely due to a read error; the protein given here is derived from the DNA. The rearrangement links TRAV38-2/DV8 to TRDJ1; tentatively, D is TRDD2 or TRDD3 (7 bases each). The germline V and J ends were trimmed by 1 base and 2 bases, with 33 bases remaining between them. The CDR3 covers 22 residues. Germline V gene lookup returns CDR1 TSESDYY and CDR2 QEAYKQQN. As DNA, the CDR3 is TGTGCTTATAGGAGCCGAATTTCCTACCCGTACTGGGGCCCTAAATGGACCGATAAACTCATCTTT. Translation: CAYRSRISYPYWGPKWTDKLIF.

This clone was observed a few times. The TCRdb protein comes from a much larger clone and disagrees with this DNA's translation at residue 17, likely due to a read error; the protein given here is derived from the DNA. The V gene is TRDV3, the J gene TRDJ2; either TRDD2 or TRDD3 may fit D (7 bases each). TCRdb offers no J gene call, so here the DNA was matched to germline to obtain one. With 3 bases removed from V and 6 bases from J, the gap between germline ends came to 44 bases. CDR1 and CDR2 (germline): TVYSNPD, GDNSRS (reference sequence). The CDR3 loop spans 23 amino acids. The CDR3 coding sequence is TGTGCCTTCCGACTAATCAATTTGAGGGGGATTGGCCACTCCTTCCTCCCGGCAGCACAACTCTTCTTT. It specifies CAFRLINLRGIGHSFLPAAQLFF.